This T cell receptor beta chain was identified in a study of patients and donors after allogeneic stem cell transplantation. V was clipped by 1 base and J by 2 bases; unmatched bases: 4. Germline CDR1 reads LGHDT; CDR2 reads YNNKEL (reference sequence). The CDR3 length is 15 residues. TCRdb redid the calling of the RT-PCR reads with MiXCR, one entry per CDR3 protein. The repertoire has about 230,000 distinct CDR3 sequences, 13% to 15% of them found once; the top ten carry roughly 10%. The rearrangement links TRBV3-1 to TRBJ2-5; TRBD2 matches 7 bases. Sequencing input: blood, either unsorted or a sorted T cell fraction (not recorded which). This receptor was identified in a human donor who was either an allogeneic HSCT recipient or a stem cell or donor lymphocyte infusion donor (not recorded which). It is not recorded whose cells these are; they may come from a transplant donor. The CDR3: CASSQAGGLQETQYF. The CDR3, as DNA: TGTGCCAGCAGCCAAGCGGGGGGACTTCAAGAGACCCAGTACTTC.